This T cell receptor beta chain comes out of a study of cytomegalovirus exposure and HLA in healthy donors (TCRdb year 2017). General notes on the study: According to a later analysis, one platform produced both the 110 or so validation repertoires and the roughly 640 repertoires of the first cohort. The study was designed to test whether signatures of past pathogen exposure could be identified by cataloging public T cell receptors. Along with the approximately 600-subject first cohort, a separate validation cohort of over 90 different subjects was used. High-throughput TCR immunosequencing, statistical association of individual TCRs with disease status, and machine learning were combined to predict cytomegalovirus infection status.

Broad study findings and their caveats: The study gave a list of 150 to 200 TCR beta chains associated with cytomegalovirus. In vitro tests confirmed that a few of the cytomegalovirus-associated TCR beta chains recognize cytomegalovirus antigens. According to the authors, the approach could potentially be generalized to other disease states and immunological phenotypes. Most TCR sequences were seen in very few donors, while some public TCRs were found in many individuals. The classifier was reported to diagnose cytomegalovirus status with high specificity and sensitivity in both the original and validation cohorts. In a later analysis, TCRs clustered in the first cohort were found to also tend to co-occur in the 130 or so validation repertoires, with 90% to 95% of cluster scores above 0. The validation cohort had no HLA typing available for a later analysis, so co-occurrence within that cohort was assessed over all 120 or so repertoires.

The method behind the library was the immunoSEQ multiplex PCR assay. The study's processing was this. A statistical classification framework was developed to diagnose cytomegalovirus status using the catalog of TCR beta chain sequences. In its TCRdb copy, this immuneACCESS table keeps in-frame sequences only and misses some clones. Where compared with another copy, unresolved V genes explain less than half of these, and the others have no known cause. D and trimming come from the DNA, and the V and J calls and clone size come from that table. The sample yields roughly 43,000 clones; approximately 90% were counted once. Of the sample, over 5% falls within the top ten clones. With regard to this clone: Its antigen is currently not known. Base qualities are not at hand, and no much larger clone is one base apart.

CDR1 and CDR2 (LNHDA, SQIVND) derive from the germline V gene (reference sequence). The CDR3 sequence holds 14 residues, the cysteine and phenylalanine included. Solely the CDR3 DNA is kept, with 42 bases framed from the first base. V is cut back by 7 bases and J by 2 bases, with 5 bases in the junction unmatched. The donors belonged to the validation cohort of approximately 130 subjects, which was separate from the approximately 700-subject first cohort. This TCR derives from a man aged 18 to 29 in good health and CMV-seronegative. Material: PBMCs. The chain couples TRBV19 to TRBJ2-7, and 10 junction bases match TRBD1. The DNA sequence is as follows: TGTGCCAGTAACTCCGGGACAGGGGCCTACGAGCAGTACTTC. It translates as CASNSGTGAYEQYF.